The 7 T cell receptor beta chains below all came from one sample that was sequenced in a study of T cell responses to AZD1222 COVID-19 vaccine. The protocol was immunoSEQ multiplex PCR, while the TCRdb copy is restricted to in-frame clones and leaves out a portion. This sample has some 81,000 clones, with 80% to 90% found just once. The source material was peripheral blood, sampled 28 days after the second AZD1222 dose. The receptors originated from an adult who received the AZD1222 COVID-19 vaccine.

CDR3 coding DNA: TGTGCCAGCAGTTTATCGGCGTCGTCCGAGCAGTACTTC. This translates into CASSLSASSEQYF. The V and J genes are TRBV27 and TRBJ2-7; D remains unclear. CDR1 and CDR2 (germline): MNHEY, SMNVEV (reference sequence). V lost 0 bases and J lost 6, with 9 bases in between. The CDR3 contains 13 residues.

The gene calls are TRBV12-3 or TRBV12-4 and TRBJ2-5; D uncertain. CDR3 length equals 13 residues. The V and J ends lost 6 bases and 1 base respectively, with 9 bases between them. In nucleotides, the CDR3 is TGTGCCAGCAGCCTCTCAGCCCAAGAGACCCAGTACTTC. Its protein product is CASSLSAQETQYF.

This chain joins TRBV28 and TRBJ1-1; no definite D call. Trimming shortened V by 3 bases and J by 8 bases, and 16 bases separated the two germline ends. Germline values: CDR1 MDHEN, CDR2 SYDVKM. This CDR3 contains 14 residues. This CDR3 is CASSLPGGPYEAFF. The CDR3 region has the DNA TGTGCCAGCAGTTTGCCCGGAGGACCGTACGAAGCTTTCTTT.

The chain couples TRBV24-1 to TRBJ2-2; 10 positions agree with TRBD1. The CDR3 spans 15 residues. V lost 4 bases to trimming and J lost 4 bases; unmatched junction nucleotides: 2. Germline CDR1 KGHDR, CDR2 SFDVKD. This CDR3 reads CATSEGTGVTGELFF. CDR3 DNA: TGTGCCACCAGTGAAGGGACAGGGGTCACCGGGGAGCTGTTTTTT.

The chain joins TRBV5-1 to TRBJ1-2, with TRBD1 matching 7 bases. Germline values: CDR1 SGHRS, CDR2 YFSETQ. Trimming removed 1 base from V and 7 bases from J; junction bases left unmatched: 7. The CDR3 is made up of 14 amino acids. The CDR3 loop is CASSLQGDSGGYTF. The CDR3 DNA reads as TGCGCCAGCAGCTTGCAGGGGGACAGTGGTGGCTACACCTTC.

This sequence joins TRBV28 and TRBJ2-5; D possibly corresponds to TRBD2 (5 bases). V was clipped by 8 bases and J by 5 bases, with 15 bases between them. The CDR3 has 13 residues. Germline CDR1 reads MDHEN; CDR2 reads SYDVKM. Here the CDR3 DNA reads TGTGCCAGCCAGCGATCCCCGGGGGAGACCCAGTACTTC. The encoded protein is CASQRSPGETQYF. Looking up the rest from reference TRBV28 and TRBJ2-5 gives the full variable domain: DVKVTQSSRYLVKRTGEKVFLECVQDMDHENMFWYRQDPGLGLRLIYFSYDVKMKEKGDIPEGYSVSREKKERFSLILESASTNQTSMYLCASQRSPGETQYFGPGTRLLVL.

This chain connects TRBV24-1 to TRBJ2-1; 7 bases match TRBD1. The CDR3 extends over 14 amino acids. V shed 3 bases, J shed 4 bases, and the junction held 2 bases outside the gene matches. Per the germline V gene, CDR1 is KGHDR and CDR2 is SFDVKD. CDR3 sequence: CATSDPGQYNEQFF. The DNA of the CDR3 is TGTGCCACCAGTGATCCGGGACAGTACAATGAGCAGTTCTTC.